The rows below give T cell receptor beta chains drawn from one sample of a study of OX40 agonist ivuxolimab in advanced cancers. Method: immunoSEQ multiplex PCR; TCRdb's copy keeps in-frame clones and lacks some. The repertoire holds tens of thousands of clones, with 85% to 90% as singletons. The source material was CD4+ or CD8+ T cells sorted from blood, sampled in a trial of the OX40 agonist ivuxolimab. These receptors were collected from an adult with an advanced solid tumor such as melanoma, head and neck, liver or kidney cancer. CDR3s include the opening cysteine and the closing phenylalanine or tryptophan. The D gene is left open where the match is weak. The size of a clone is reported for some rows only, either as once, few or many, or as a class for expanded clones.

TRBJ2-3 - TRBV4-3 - TGCGCCAGCAGCCAAGAAGCAGATACGCAGTATTTT CASSQEADTQYF
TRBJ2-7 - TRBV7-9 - TGTGCCAGCAGCAACAGGACAGTACCCTACGAGCAGTACTTC CASSNRTVPYEQYF
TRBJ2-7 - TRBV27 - TGTGCCAGCAGCCAGGGGCGAGCCTACGAGCAGTACTTC CASSQGRAYEQYF
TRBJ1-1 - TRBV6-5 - TGTGCCAGCACTTCCCCGGGGATACTGAACACTGAAGTTTTCTTT CASTSPGILNTEVFF
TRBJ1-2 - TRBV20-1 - TGCAGTGCTAGAAGGGGCGGCTACACCTTC CSARRGGYTF
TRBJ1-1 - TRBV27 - TGTGCCAGCAGTCTGGGACGGCTCACTGAAGCTTTCTTT CASSLGRLTEAFF
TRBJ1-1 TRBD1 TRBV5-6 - TGTGCCAGCAGCTTGTCGGGACAGGGAAACACTGAAGCTTTCTTT CASSLSGQGNTEAFF
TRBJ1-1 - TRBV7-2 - TGTGCCAGCAGTGGCGCCACTACATTATTTGGTGAAGCTTTCTTT CASSGATTLFGEAFF
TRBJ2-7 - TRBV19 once TGTGCCAGTAGTATAACAGGGGACTCCTCCTACGAGCAGTACTTC CASSITGDSSYEQYF
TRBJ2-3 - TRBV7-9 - TGTGCCAGCAGCTTATTCTCCGAGGGCGATACGCAGTATTTT CASSLFSEGDTQYF
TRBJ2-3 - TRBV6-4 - TGTGCCAGCAGTGTTTCTCAGGACACAGATACGCAGTATTTT CASSVSQDTDTQYF